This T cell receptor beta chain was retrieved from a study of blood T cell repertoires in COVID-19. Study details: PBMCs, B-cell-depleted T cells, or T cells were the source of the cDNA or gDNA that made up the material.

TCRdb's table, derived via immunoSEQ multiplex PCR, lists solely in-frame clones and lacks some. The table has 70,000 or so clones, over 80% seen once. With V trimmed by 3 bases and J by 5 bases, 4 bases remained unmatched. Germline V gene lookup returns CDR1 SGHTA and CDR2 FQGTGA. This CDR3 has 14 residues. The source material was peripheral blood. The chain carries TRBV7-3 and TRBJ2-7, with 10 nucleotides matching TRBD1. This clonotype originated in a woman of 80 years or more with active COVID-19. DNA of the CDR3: TGTGCCAGCAGCTTGGGGACAGGGGCCCACGAGCAGTACTTC. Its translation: CASSLGTGAHEQYF.